This entry concerns a single T cell receptor beta chain. Its antigen is still unknown. The data derive from a study of cytomegalovirus exposure and HLA in healthy donors. Across the whole study: The platform used for the roughly 110 validation repertoires matched that of the roughly 670 first-cohort repertoires, a later analysis reported. Study conclusions and caveats: Reports indicated that the classifier achieved high specificity and sensitivity in diagnosing cytomegalovirus status. Rare sequences made up most TCRs, while some public TCRs were found in many donors. Associated with cytomegalovirus, according to the listing, were 170 or so TCR beta chains.

Sequenced by immunoSEQ multiplex PCR; TCRdb stores in-frame clones only, minus some. The sample yields approximately 160,000 clones, approximately 86% seen once. This CDR3 spans 15 amino acids. Germline CDR1 and CDR2: LNHNV and YYDKDF (reference sequence). V shed 1 base and J shed 5 bases, with 15 bases lying between them. The sequenced sample was PBMCs. The sequence came from a woman between 18 and 29 years old in good health and CMV-seronegative. The chain is built from TRBV15 and TRBJ2-7; possibly TRBD1 for D (5 bases). The CDR3 nucleotides read TGTGCCACCAGCAGAGGCGACAGCCGTCTAAACGAGCAGTACTTC. It yields the protein CATSRGDSRLNEQYF.